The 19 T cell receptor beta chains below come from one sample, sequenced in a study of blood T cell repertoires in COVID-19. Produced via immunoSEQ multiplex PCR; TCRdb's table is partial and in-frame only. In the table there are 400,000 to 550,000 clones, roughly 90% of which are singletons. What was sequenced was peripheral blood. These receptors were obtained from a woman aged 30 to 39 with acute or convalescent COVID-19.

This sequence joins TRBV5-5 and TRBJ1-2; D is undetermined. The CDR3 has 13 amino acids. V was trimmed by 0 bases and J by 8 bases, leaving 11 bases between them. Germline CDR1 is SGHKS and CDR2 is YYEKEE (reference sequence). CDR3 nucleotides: TGTGCCAGCAGCTTGGGTGGAGTTACAGGCTACACCTTC. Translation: CASSLGGVTGYTF.

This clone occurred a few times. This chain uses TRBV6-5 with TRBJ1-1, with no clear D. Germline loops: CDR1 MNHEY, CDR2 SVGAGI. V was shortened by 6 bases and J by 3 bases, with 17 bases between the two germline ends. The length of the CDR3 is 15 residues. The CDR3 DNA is TGTGCCAGCAGGCCCCGGGAAGGTGTTGACACTGAAGCTTTCTTT. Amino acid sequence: CASRPREGVDTEAFF.

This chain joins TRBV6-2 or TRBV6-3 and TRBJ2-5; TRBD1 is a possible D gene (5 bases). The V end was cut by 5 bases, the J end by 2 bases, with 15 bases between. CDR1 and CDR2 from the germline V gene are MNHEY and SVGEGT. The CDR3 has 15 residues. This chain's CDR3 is CASSMLGVRQETQYF. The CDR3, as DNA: TGTGCCAGCAGTATGTTAGGGGTGCGGCAAGAGACCCAGTACTTC.

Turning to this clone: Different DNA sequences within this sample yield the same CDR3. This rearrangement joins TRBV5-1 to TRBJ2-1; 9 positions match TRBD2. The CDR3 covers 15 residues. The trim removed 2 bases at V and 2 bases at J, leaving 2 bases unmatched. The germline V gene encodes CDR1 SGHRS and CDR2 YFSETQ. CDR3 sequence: CASSLIAGAYNEQFF. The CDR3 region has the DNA TGCGCCAGCAGCTTAATAGCGGGGGCCTACAATGAGCAGTTCTTC.

The CDR3 here is CASNLAGWDEQYF. DNA of the CDR3: TGTGCCAGCAACCTGGCAGGGTGGGACGAGCAGTACTTC. The chain recombines TRBV7-9 with TRBJ2-7, with a tentative D call TRBD1 (5 bases). V shed 7 bases and J shed 5 bases, with 15 bases lying between them. The CDR3 runs 13 residues. Germline CDR1 reads SEHNR; CDR2 reads FQNEAQ (reference sequence).

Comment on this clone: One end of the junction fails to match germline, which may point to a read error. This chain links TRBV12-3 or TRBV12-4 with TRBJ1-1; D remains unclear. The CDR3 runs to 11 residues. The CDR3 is CASSPHPVGGF. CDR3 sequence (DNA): TGTGCCAGCAGTCCTCACCCCGTCGGCGGGTTT.

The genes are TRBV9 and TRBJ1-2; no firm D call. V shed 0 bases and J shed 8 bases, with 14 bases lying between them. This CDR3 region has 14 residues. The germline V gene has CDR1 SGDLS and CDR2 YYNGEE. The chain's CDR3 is CASSVEPGIGGYTF. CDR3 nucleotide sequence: TGTGCCAGCAGCGTAGAACCCGGGATAGGGGGCTACACCTTC.

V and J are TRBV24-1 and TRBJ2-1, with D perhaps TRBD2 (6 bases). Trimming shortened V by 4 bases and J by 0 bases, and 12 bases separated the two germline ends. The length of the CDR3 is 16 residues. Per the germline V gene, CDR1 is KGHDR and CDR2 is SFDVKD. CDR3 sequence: CATSDHTGDSYNEQFF. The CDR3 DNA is TGTGCCACCAGTGACCACACGGGGGACTCCTACAATGAGCAGTTCTTC.

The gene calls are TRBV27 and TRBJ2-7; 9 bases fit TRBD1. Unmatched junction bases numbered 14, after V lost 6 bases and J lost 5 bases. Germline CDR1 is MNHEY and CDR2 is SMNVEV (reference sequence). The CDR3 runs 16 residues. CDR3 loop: CASSPLDRGYLHEQYF. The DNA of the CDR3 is TGTGCCAGCAGCCCTCTTGACAGGGGGTATTTACACGAGCAGTACTTC.

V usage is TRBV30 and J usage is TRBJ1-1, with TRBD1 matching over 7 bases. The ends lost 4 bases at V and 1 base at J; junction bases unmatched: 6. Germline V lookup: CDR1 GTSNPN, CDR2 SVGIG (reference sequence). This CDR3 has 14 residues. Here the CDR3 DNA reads TGTGCCTGGACTCGGGACAGAACGAACACTGAAGCTTTCTTT. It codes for CAWTRDRTNTEAFF.

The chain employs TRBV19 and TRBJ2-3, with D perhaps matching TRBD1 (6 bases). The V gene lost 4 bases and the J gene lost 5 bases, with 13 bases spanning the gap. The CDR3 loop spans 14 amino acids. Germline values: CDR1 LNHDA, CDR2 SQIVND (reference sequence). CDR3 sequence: CASSSGQLGDTQYF. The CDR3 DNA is TGTGCCAGTAGTAGTGGACAGCTGGGAGATACGCAGTATTTT.

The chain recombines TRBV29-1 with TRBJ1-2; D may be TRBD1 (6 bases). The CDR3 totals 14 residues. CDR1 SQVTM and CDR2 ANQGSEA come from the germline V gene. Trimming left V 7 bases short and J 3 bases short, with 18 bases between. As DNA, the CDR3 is TGCAGCGCCCCAAAACAGGGAACGGACTATGGCTACACCTTC. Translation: CSAPKQGTDYGYTF.

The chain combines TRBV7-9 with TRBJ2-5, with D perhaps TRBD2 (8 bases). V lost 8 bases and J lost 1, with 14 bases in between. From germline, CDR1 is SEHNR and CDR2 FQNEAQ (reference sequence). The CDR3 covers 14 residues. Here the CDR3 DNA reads TGTGCCAGCCAGCGGGGGACAGCCCAAGAGACCCAGTACTTC. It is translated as CASQRGTAQETQYF.

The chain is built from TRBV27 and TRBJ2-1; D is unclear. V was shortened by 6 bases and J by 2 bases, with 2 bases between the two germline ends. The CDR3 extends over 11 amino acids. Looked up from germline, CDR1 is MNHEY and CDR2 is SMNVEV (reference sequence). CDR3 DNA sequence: TGTGCCAGCAGCACCTACAATGAGCAGTTCTTC. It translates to CASSTYNEQFF.

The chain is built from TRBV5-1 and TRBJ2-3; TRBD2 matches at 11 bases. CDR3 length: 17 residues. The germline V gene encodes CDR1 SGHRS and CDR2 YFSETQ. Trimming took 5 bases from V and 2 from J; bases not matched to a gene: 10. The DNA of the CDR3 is TGCGCCAGCAGTCTCCCTGAGACTAGCGGGAACACAGATACGCAGTATTTT. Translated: CASSLPETSGNTDTQYF.

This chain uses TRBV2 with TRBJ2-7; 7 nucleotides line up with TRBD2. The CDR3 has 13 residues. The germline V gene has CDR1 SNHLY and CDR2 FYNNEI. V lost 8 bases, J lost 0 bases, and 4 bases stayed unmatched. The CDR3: CASVGGSSYEQYF. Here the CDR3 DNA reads TGTGCCAGCGTGGGCGGGAGCTCCTACGAGCAGTACTTC.

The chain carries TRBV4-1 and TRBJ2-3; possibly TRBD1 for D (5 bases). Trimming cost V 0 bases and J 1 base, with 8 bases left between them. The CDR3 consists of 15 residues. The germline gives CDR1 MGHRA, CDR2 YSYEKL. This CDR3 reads CASSQEGLRTDTQYF. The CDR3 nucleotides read TGCGCCAGCAGCCAAGAGGGGCTACGCACAGATACGCAGTATTTT.

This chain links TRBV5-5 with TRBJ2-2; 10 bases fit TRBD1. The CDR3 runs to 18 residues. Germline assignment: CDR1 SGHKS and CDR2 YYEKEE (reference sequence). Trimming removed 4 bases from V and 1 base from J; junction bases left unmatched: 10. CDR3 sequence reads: CASSTLDRGLRNTGELFF. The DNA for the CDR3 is TGTGCCAGCAGCACCCTTGACAGGGGGCTTAGGAACACCGGGGAGCTGTTTTTT.

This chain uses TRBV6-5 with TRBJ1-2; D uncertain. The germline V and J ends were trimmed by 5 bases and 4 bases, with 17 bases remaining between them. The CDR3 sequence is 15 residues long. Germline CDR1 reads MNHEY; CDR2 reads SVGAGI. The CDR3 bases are TGTGCCAGCAGTCGGGGAGCGGGAAAAATCTATGGCTACACCTTC. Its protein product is CASSRGAGKIYGYTF.